Listed below are T cell receptor beta chains from one sample, sequenced in a study of T cell changes during pregnancy in multiple sclerosis. The protocol was immunoSEQ multiplex PCR, while the TCRdb copy is restricted to in-frame clones and leaves out a portion. The sample lists 130,000 or so clones, approximately 95% seen once, with approximately 6.2% in the top ten. The sequencing used peripheral blood, collected before pregnancy. The receptor set was obtained from a female donor with multiple sclerosis, enrolled in a pregnancy study. The CDR3 runs from the conserved cysteine through the conserved F or W. Each record gives: V gene, CDR3 length, D gene, clone size, J gene, CDR3 protein, CDR3 DNA. A D gene is named only where the DNA matches it firmly. A row's size may be missing; if present it is once, few, many or a size class.

V gene: TRBV10-3; CDR3 length: 15; D gene: .; clone size: .; J gene: TRBJ1-4; CDR3 protein: CAISEGRATNEKLFF; CDR3 DNA: TGTGCCATCAGTGAGGGCAGGGCAACTAATGAAAAACTGTTTTTT
V gene: TRBV18; CDR3 length: 14; D gene: .; clone size: .; J gene: TRBJ1-1; CDR3 protein: CASSPWEQPTEAFF; CDR3 DNA: TGTGCCAGCTCACCGTGGGAGCAGCCCACTGAAGCTTTCTTT
V gene: TRBV10-3; CDR3 length: 14; D gene: TRBD1; clone size: once; J gene: TRBJ1-1; CDR3 protein: CATSPGQMNTEAFF; CDR3 DNA: TGTGCCACCTCCCCGGGACAGATGAACACTGAAGCTTTCTTT
V gene: TRBV7-8; CDR3 length: 12; D gene: .; clone size: once; J gene: TRBJ2-5; CDR3 protein: CASRPGEETQYF; CDR3 DNA: TGTGCCAGCCGCCCGGGGGAAGAGACCCAGTACTTC
V gene: TRBV19; CDR3 length: 17; D gene: TRBD1; clone size: .; J gene: TRBJ1-4; CDR3 protein: CASSPWTGRATNEKLFF; CDR3 DNA: TGTGCCAGTAGCCCCTGGACAGGCCGCGCGACTAATGAAAAACTGTTTTTT
V gene: TRBV10-3; CDR3 length: 15; D gene: .; clone size: .; J gene: TRBJ2-3; CDR3 protein: CAIKQSVTGTDTQYF; CDR3 DNA: TGTGCCATCAAACAAAGCGTCACTGGCACAGATACGCAGTATTTT
V gene: TRBV7-8; CDR3 length: 18; D gene: .; clone size: .; J gene: TRBJ2-5; CDR3 protein: CASSLGRGLAGSVETQYF; CDR3 DNA: TGTGCCAGCAGCTTAGGCAGGGGGTTAGCGGGATCTGTAGAGACCCAGTACTTC
V gene: TRBV28; CDR3 length: 14; D gene: TRBD2; clone size: .; J gene: TRBJ2-1; CDR3 protein: CASRTSGSDNEQFF; CDR3 DNA: TGTGCCAGCAGAACTAGCGGGAGCGACAATGAGCAGTTCTTC
V gene: TRBV10-3; CDR3 length: 15; D gene: .; clone size: .; J gene: TRBJ1-5; CDR3 protein: CAIRDMLYSNQPQHF; CDR3 DNA: TGTGCCATCAGGGACATGCTTTATAGCAATCAGCCCCAGCATTTT
V gene: TRBV28; CDR3 length: 18; D gene: .; clone size: .; J gene: TRBJ2-6; CDR3 protein: CASSLMVRGSSGANVLTF; CDR3 DNA: TGTGCCAGCAGTTTAATGGTCAGAGGCAGCTCTGGGGCCAACGTCCTGACTTTC
V gene: TRBV5-6; CDR3 length: 15; D gene: TRBD1; clone size: .; J gene: TRBJ1-3; CDR3 protein: CASRIRTGPGNTIYF; CDR3 DNA: TGTGCCAGCAGGATTAGGACAGGGCCTGGAAACACCATATATTTT
V gene: TRBV5-1; CDR3 length: 16; D gene: TRBD2; clone size: .; J gene: TRBJ2-1; CDR3 protein: CASSLGGEGPYNEQFF; CDR3 DNA: TGCGCCAGCTCCCTGGGGGGGGAGGGCCCCTACAATGAGCAGTTCTTC
V gene: TRBV7-6; CDR3 length: 12; D gene: .; clone size: .; J gene: TRBJ2-1; CDR3 protein: CASSSSVREQFF; CDR3 DNA: TGTGCCAGCAGCTCATCCGTGCGGGAGCAGTTCTTC
V gene: TRBV5-1; CDR3 length: 17; D gene: TRBD1; clone size: .; J gene: TRBJ2-6; CDR3 protein: CASSPGQGISGANVLTF; CDR3 DNA: TGCGCCAGCAGCCCTGGACAGGGTATCTCTGGGGCCAACGTCCTGACTTTC
V gene: TRBV2; CDR3 length: 14; D gene: .; clone size: .; J gene: TRBJ2-2; CDR3 protein: CATGNGRNTGELFF; CDR3 DNA: TGTGCCACAGGGAACGGGCGGAACACCGGGGAGCTGTTTTTT
V gene: TRBV19; CDR3 length: 15; D gene: .; clone size: .; J gene: TRBJ1-6; CDR3 protein: CASSIDDGGNSPLHF; CDR3 DNA: TGTGCCAGTAGTATAGATGACGGGGGAAATTCACCCCTCCACTTT
V gene: TRBV5-4; CDR3 length: 13; D gene: .; clone size: .; J gene: TRBJ2-5; CDR3 protein: CASSFGQKETQYF; CDR3 DNA: TGTGCCAGCAGCTTTGGACAGAAAGAGACCCAGTACTTC
V gene: TRBV9; CDR3 length: 16; D gene: TRBD2; clone size: .; J gene: TRBJ2-5; CDR3 protein: CASSGGTSVGMETQYF; CDR3 DNA: TGTGCCAGCAGCGGGGGGACTAGTGTCGGGATGGAGACCCAGTACTTC
V gene: TRBV15; CDR3 length: 14; D gene: .; clone size: .; J gene: TRBJ2-7; CDR3 protein: CATSDLGPQGEQYF; CDR3 DNA: TGTGCCACCAGTGATCTAGGGCCACAGGGCGAGCAGTACTTC
V gene: TRBV6-6; CDR3 length: 16; D gene: TRBD2; clone size: .; J gene: TRBJ2-2; CDR3 protein: CASSRPSPGGPGELFF; CDR3 DNA: TGTGCCAGCAGCCGGCCCTCTCCGGGAGGACCCGGGGAGCTGTTTTTT
V gene: TRBV19; CDR3 length: 19; D gene: TRBD1; clone size: once; J gene: TRBJ2-7; CDR3 protein: CASSVNRRRGDRGSYEQYF; CDR3 DNA: TGTGCCAGTAGTGTCAACAGGAGACGGGGGGACAGGGGTTCCTACGAGCAGTACTTC
V gene: TRBV27; CDR3 length: 14; D gene: TRBD1; clone size: .; J gene: TRBJ1-5; CDR3 protein: CASSFRGFNQPQHF; CDR3 DNA: TGTGCCAGCAGCTTCAGGGGGTTCAATCAGCCCCAGCATTTT
V gene: TRBV4-1; CDR3 length: 15; D gene: TRBD1; clone size: .; J gene: TRBJ1-1; CDR3 protein: CASSQTIQGGTEAFF; CDR3 DNA: TGCGCCAGCAGCCAAACGATACAGGGGGGGACTGAAGCTTTCTTT
V gene: TRBV5-6; CDR3 length: 15; D gene: TRBD2; clone size: .; J gene: TRBJ2-1; CDR3 protein: CASSLTSGAYNEQFF; CDR3 DNA: TGTGCCAGCAGCCTCACTAGCGGGGCCTACAATGAGCAGTTCTTC
V gene: TRBV30; CDR3 length: 18; D gene: TRBD1; clone size: .; J gene: TRBJ2-6; CDR3 protein: CAWSATRGLTSGANVLTF; CDR3 DNA: TGTGCCTGGAGCGCTACCAGGGGGTTGACCTCTGGGGCCAACGTCCTGACTTTC
V gene: TRBV27; CDR3 length: 15; D gene: TRBD1; clone size: .; J gene: TRBJ1-4; CDR3 protein: CASSLSTGVNEKLFF; CDR3 DNA: TGTGCCAGCAGTTTATCGACAGGGGTAAATGAAAAACTGTTTTTT
V gene: TRBV25-1; CDR3 length: 14; D gene: .; clone size: once; J gene: TRBJ2-1; CDR3 protein: CASSPWDSDNEQFF; CDR3 DNA: TGTGCCAGCAGTCCTTGGGACTCTGACAATGAGCAGTTCTTC
V gene: TRBV6-4; CDR3 length: 13; D gene: TRBD2; clone size: .; J gene: TRBJ2-7; CDR3 protein: CASSEGLASEQYF; CDR3 DNA: TGTGCCAGCAGTGAAGGACTAGCTAGCGAGCAGTACTTC
V gene: TRBV7-3; CDR3 length: 15; D gene: .; clone size: .; J gene: TRBJ1-2; CDR3 protein: CASSLAGAGVDGYTF; CDR3 DNA: TGTGCCAGCAGCTTAGCGGGGGCGGGCGTCGATGGCTACACCTTC
V gene: TRBV18; CDR3 length: 15; D gene: .; clone size: .; J gene: TRBJ1-1; CDR3 protein: CASSPSGHQNTEAFF; CDR3 DNA: TGTGCCAGCTCACCGTCGGGACACCAGAACACTGAAGCTTTCTTT
V gene: TRBV4-2; CDR3 length: 16; D gene: TRBD2; clone size: .; J gene: TRBJ2-7; CDR3 protein: CASSLGTSGRAYEQYF; CDR3 DNA: TGTGCCAGCAGCCTCGGGACTAGCGGGAGGGCCTACGAGCAGTACTTC
V gene: TRBV27; CDR3 length: 14; D gene: TRBD2; clone size: .; J gene: TRBJ2-7; CDR3 protein: CASSTSGSSYEQYF; CDR3 DNA: TGTGCCAGTTCGACTAGCGGGAGCTCCTACGAGCAGTACTTC
V gene: TRBV10-3; CDR3 length: 15; D gene: TRBD1; clone size: .; J gene: TRBJ1-6; CDR3 protein: CASSYWGTGGSPLHF; CDR3 DNA: TGTGCCAGCAGCTACTGGGGGACAGGGGGTTCACCCCTCCACTTT
V gene: TRBV11-3; CDR3 length: 13; D gene: .; clone size: .; J gene: TRBJ1-1; CDR3 protein: CASSSGQNTEAFF; CDR3 DNA: TGTGCCAGCAGCTCCGGACAGAACACTGAAGCTTTCTTT
V gene: TRBV5-1; CDR3 length: 15; D gene: .; clone size: .; J gene: TRBJ2-5; CDR3 protein: CASSLDGHQQETQYF; CDR3 DNA: TGCGCCAGCAGCTTGGATGGACACCAACAAGAGACCCAGTACTTC
V gene: TRBV7-9; CDR3 length: 14; D gene: .; clone size: .; J gene: TRBJ2-5; CDR3 protein: CASSLGHNQETQYF; CDR3 DNA: TGTGCCAGCAGCCTTGGGCACAACCAAGAGACCCAGTACTTC
V gene: TRBV6-6; CDR3 length: 13; D gene: .; clone size: .; J gene: TRBJ1-2; CDR3 protein: CASSYSRADGYTF; CDR3 DNA: TGTGCCAGCAGTTACTCGAGAGCGGATGGCTACACCTTC
V gene: TRBV11-2; CDR3 length: 16; D gene: .; clone size: .; J gene: TRBJ2-5; CDR3 protein: CASSFTPLDSPGTQYF; CDR3 DNA: TGTGCCAGCAGCTTCACACCCCTGGACAGCCCGGGGACCCAGTACTTC
V gene: TRBV5-4; CDR3 length: 15; D gene: TRBD1; clone size: .; J gene: TRBJ2-5; CDR3 protein: CASSLEGQGKETQYF; CDR3 DNA: TGCGCCAGCAGCTTGGAAGGACAGGGTAAAGAGACCCAGTACTTC
V gene: TRBV7-2; CDR3 length: 16; D gene: TRBD2; clone size: .; J gene: TRBJ2-5; CDR3 protein: CASSLELAGSQETQYF; CDR3 DNA: TGTGCCAGCAGCTTAGAACTAGCGGGGTCCCAAGAGACCCAGTACTTC
V gene: TRBV5-1; CDR3 length: 17; D gene: TRBD1; clone size: .; J gene: TRBJ1-4; CDR3 protein: CASSSGHSGQGGEKLFF; CDR3 DNA: TGCGCCAGCAGCTCGGGTCATTCGGGACAGGGTGGAGAAAAACTGTTTTTT
V gene: TRBV2; CDR3 length: 12; D gene: .; clone size: .; J gene: TRBJ1-2; CDR3 protein: CASSADNYGYTF; CDR3 DNA: TGTGCCAGCAGTGCAGATAACTATGGCTACACCTTC
V gene: TRBV7-6; CDR3 length: 12; D gene: .; clone size: .; J gene: TRBJ2-5; CDR3 protein: CASSPGRGTQYF; CDR3 DNA: TGTGCCAGCAGCCCGGGGCGGGGGACCCAGTACTTC
V gene: TRBV10-3; CDR3 length: 14; D gene: TRBD1; clone size: .; J gene: TRBJ1-1; CDR3 protein: CAISDRDSDTEAFF; CDR3 DNA: TGTGCCATCAGTGATAGGGACAGCGACACTGAAGCTTTCTTT
V gene: TRBV11-2; CDR3 length: 19; D gene: TRBD2; clone size: .; J gene: TRBJ2-2; CDR3 protein: CASSYRGTSGGVLTGELFF; CDR3 DNA: TGTGCCAGCAGCTACCGAGGGACTAGCGGGGGAGTTCTAACCGGGGAGCTGTTTTTT
V gene: TRBV6-5; CDR3 length: 13; D gene: TRBD1; clone size: .; J gene: TRBJ2-7; CDR3 protein: CAIGTGNSYEQYF; CDR3 DNA: TGTGCCATCGGGACAGGGAACTCCTACGAGCAGTACTTC
V gene: TRBV5-1; CDR3 length: 17; D gene: TRBD1; clone size: .; J gene: TRBJ2-1; CDR3 protein: CASSLVGQGPLYNEQFF; CDR3 DNA: TGCGCCAGCAGCTTGGTCGGACAGGGTCCTCTCTACAATGAGCAGTTCTTC
V gene: TRBV5-6; CDR3 length: 15; D gene: .; clone size: few; J gene: TRBJ2-6; CDR3 protein: CASSRYYSGANVLTF; CDR3 DNA: TGTGCCAGCAGCCGATACTACTCTGGGGCCAACGTCCTGACTTTC
V gene: TRBV10-3; CDR3 length: 16; D gene: .; clone size: .; J gene: TRBJ2-6; CDR3 protein: CAISESVGTGANVLTF; CDR3 DNA: TGTGCCATCAGTGAGTCGGTCGGGACTGGGGCCAACGTCCTGACTTTC
V gene: TRBV9; CDR3 length: 14; D gene: TRBD1; clone size: .; J gene: TRBJ1-1; CDR3 protein: CASSVRGVGTEAFF; CDR3 DNA: TGTGCCAGCAGCGTACGCGGGGTTGGGACAGAGGCTTTCTTT
V gene: TRBV27; CDR3 length: 15; D gene: TRBD1; clone size: .; J gene: TRBJ1-2; CDR3 protein: CASSVGTGGDYGYTF; CDR3 DNA: TGTGCCAGCAGTGTAGGGACAGGGGGCGACTATGGCTACACCTTC
V gene: TRBV2; CDR3 length: 15; D gene: TRBD2; clone size: .; J gene: TRBJ2-3; CDR3 protein: CASSRTSGGTDTQYF; CDR3 DNA: TGTGCCAGCAGCAGGACTAGCGGGGGCACAGATACGCAGTATTTT
V gene: TRBV6-1; CDR3 length: 14; D gene: TRBD1; clone size: .; J gene: TRBJ2-1; CDR3 protein: CASSPGPGGLEQFF; CDR3 DNA: TGTGCCAGCAGCCCGGGACCAGGGGGTCTTGAGCAGTTCTTC
V gene: TRBV2; CDR3 length: 15; D gene: TRBD2; clone size: .; J gene: TRBJ2-3; CDR3 protein: CASSLLAGGLDTQYF; CDR3 DNA: TGTGCCAGCAGCCTTCTAGCGGGAGGGTTGGATACGCAGTATTTT
V gene: TRBV9; CDR3 length: 14; D gene: TRBD1; clone size: .; J gene: TRBJ1-5; CDR3 protein: CASSRTGAGQPQHF; CDR3 DNA: TGTGCCAGCAGCCGGACAGGGGCGGGTCAGCCCCAGCATTTT
V gene: TRBV5-1; CDR3 length: 17; D gene: TRBD2; clone size: .; J gene: TRBJ2-5; CDR3 protein: CASSWRTSGRAEETQYF; CDR3 DNA: TGCGCCAGCAGCTGGAGGACTAGCGGGAGGGCGGAGGAGACCCAGTACTTC